The entry below gives a single T cell receptor beta chain sequence along with its context. This entry belongs to a study of blood T cell repertoires in COVID-19. Whole-study context: COVID-19 samples from acute and convalescent phases originated in the United States, Italy and Spain.

Participant-reported clinical history was the basis for cohort assignment. Symptom resolution, clearance, or two negative PCRs marked the recovered donors of Cohort 3. Authors' methods: Reference gene primer amplification yielded estimated nucleated cell counts. The table came from immunoSEQ multiplex PCR; TCRdb's copy has only in-frame clones and leaves some out. The V and J calls and clone size were taken over from that table, and D and trimming were inferred from the DNA. Of 250,000 to 350,000 clones listed, 70% to 90% were seen once; the top ten hold around 5.8%. The CDR3 is made up of 15 amino acids. V was shortened by 5 bases and J by 1 base, with 13 bases between the two germline ends. From germline, CDR1 is SGHNT and CDR2 YENEEA.

Material for sequencing was PBMCs or T cells enriched from blood (not recorded which). This chain uses TRBV11-3 with TRBJ2-3; D is possibly TRBD1 (5 bases). This TCR derives from a woman aged 40 to 50 who had recovered from COVID-19. The CDR3 region has the DNA TGTGCCAGCAGCCCTGGGGCTTCTGGCACAGATACGCAGTATTTT. As protein: CASSPGASGTDTQYF.